A single sample gave rise to the 8 T cell receptor beta chains below, sequenced in a study of T-cell memory formation after mild COVID-19. TCRdb re-derived calls from the 5' RACE reads in MiXCR, one entry per CDR3 protein. Here the sample spans around 450,000 distinct CDR3 sequences, 20% being singletons. Sequenced: PBMCs or a T cell subset sorted from them (not recorded which). The receptors were sampled from an adult woman who had mild COVID-19 (a few samples of this study predate the infection). Cell type and time point are not known.

This clonotype has more than one count but fewer than ten. This rearrangement joins TRBV6-5 to TRBJ2-7, with 10 bases matching TRBD1. In germline, CDR1 is MNHEY, CDR2 SVGAGI. This CDR3 spans 16 amino acids. The junction had 8 bases not matched to a gene; V was cut back by 0 bases and J by 6 bases. CDR3 sequence: CASSYSGVGQGTEQYF. CDR3 bases: TGTGCCAGCAGTTACTCGGGTGTGGGACAGGGGACCGAGCAGTACTTC.

DNA for the CDR3: TGTGCCAGTAGTCAAGCCCGACAGGGTCAGTATTTT. Amino acid sequence: CASSQARQGQYF. The chain has TRBV19 and TRBJ2-3; 7 bases align to TRBD1. With V trimmed by 5 bases and J by 12 bases, 8 bases remained unmatched. Per germline, CDR1 LNHDA and CDR2 SQIVND (reference sequence). This CDR3 comprises 12 residues.

The rearrangement links TRBV5-1 to TRBJ2-1; no reliable D call. The V end lost 0 bases, the J end lost 7 bases, and 11 bases lay between the germline ends. Germline CDR1 reads SGHRS; CDR2 reads YFSETQ. The CDR3 consists of 14 residues. This chain's CDR3 is CASSLGTLRNEQFF. The CDR3 DNA sequence: TGCGCCAGCAGCTTGGGGACCTTGCGAAATGAGCAGTTCTTC.

The chain has TRBV2 and TRBJ2-7, with TRBD2 as a possible D gene (6 bases). With 6 bases removed from V and 5 bases from J, the gap between germline ends came to 20 bases. The germline V gene has CDR1 SNHLY and CDR2 FYNNEI. The length of the CDR3 is 15 residues. The CDR3: CASRSHGLRANEQYF. The DNA of the CDR3 is TGTGCCAGCAGATCTCACGGACTACGGGCAAACGAGCAGTACTTC.

This clonotype was observed at least ten times. J is TRBJ1-1 and V is TRBV6-5, with a possible D match to TRBD1 (6 bases). Germline lookup yields CDR1 MNHEY and CDR2 SVGAGI. The CDR3 sequence is 14 residues long. Between the trimmed V and J ends, which lost 6 bases and 7 bases, there was a span of 18 bases. The CDR3 bases are TGTGCCAGCAGATCAGGGAGGGGGGCAATTGAAGCTTTCTTT. Translation gives CASRSGRGAIEAFF.

The chain joins TRBV7-9 to TRBJ1-1, with D hard to call. Germline V gene lookup returns CDR1 SEHNR and CDR2 FQNEAQ (reference sequence). The CDR3 length is 14 residues. The V gene lost 5 bases and the J gene lost 4 bases, with 14 bases spanning the gap. CDR3 in DNA: TGTGCCAGCAGCCCCGCTGTGGTGGGCACTGAAGCTTTCTTT. Amino acids: CASSPAVVGTEAFF.

This clonotype was found many times. This chain links TRBV20-1 with TRBJ2-7, with 8 bases aligning to TRBD2. Germline loops: CDR1 DFQATT, CDR2 SNEGSKA (reference sequence). This CDR3 region has 17 residues. With 1 base clipped from V and 1 base from J, the junction kept 12 bases outside the gene matches. The CDR3 sequence is CSARVNEVTSGSYEQYF. Written as DNA, the CDR3 is TGCAGTGCTAGAGTGAATGAAGTTACTAGCGGATCCTACGAGCAGTACTTC.

This clonotype appeared many times. The rearrangement joins TRBV5-1 to TRBJ1-6; D uncertain. Germline CDR1 SGHRS, CDR2 YFSETQ. There are 15 residues in the CDR3. Trimming stripped 0 bases from V and 5 bases from J, with 9 bases between. CDR3 DNA: TGCGCCAGCAGCTTGGTGGAGGCTGATAATTCACCCCTCCACTTT. Protein: CASSLVEADNSPLHF.